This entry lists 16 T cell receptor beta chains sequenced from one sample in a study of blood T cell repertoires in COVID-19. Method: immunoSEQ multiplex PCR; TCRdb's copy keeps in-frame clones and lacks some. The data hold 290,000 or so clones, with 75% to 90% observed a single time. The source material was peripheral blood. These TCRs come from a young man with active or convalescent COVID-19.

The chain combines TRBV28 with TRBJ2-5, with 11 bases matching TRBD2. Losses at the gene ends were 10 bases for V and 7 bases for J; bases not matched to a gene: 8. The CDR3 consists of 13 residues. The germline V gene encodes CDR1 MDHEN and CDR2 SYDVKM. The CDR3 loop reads CATIELAGGTQYF. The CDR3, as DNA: TGTGCCACCATCGAGCTAGCGGGGGGGACCCAGTACTTC.

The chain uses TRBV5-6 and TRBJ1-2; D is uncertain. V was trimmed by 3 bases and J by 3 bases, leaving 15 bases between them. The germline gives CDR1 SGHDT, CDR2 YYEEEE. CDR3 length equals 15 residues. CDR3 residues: CASSSDSRRYYGYTF. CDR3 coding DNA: TGTGCCAGCAGCTCCGACTCAAGACGGTACTATGGCTACACCTTC.

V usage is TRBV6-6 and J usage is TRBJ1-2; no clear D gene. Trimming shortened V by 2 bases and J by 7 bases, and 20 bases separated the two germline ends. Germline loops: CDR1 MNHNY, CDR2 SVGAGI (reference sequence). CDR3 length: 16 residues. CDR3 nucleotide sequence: TGTGCCAGCAGTTACCCCTCGGGGTCGCTAGGAAGTGGCTACACCTTC. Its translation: CASSYPSGSLGSGYTF.

The CDR3 DNA sequence: TGTGCCAGCTCACCATTCGGACAGGCAAATCAGCCCCAGCATTTT. This translates into CASSPFGQANQPQHF. V is TRBV18 and J is TRBJ1-5; TRBD1 agrees at 7 bases. The CDR3 sequence is 15 residues long. The ends lost 2 bases at V and 4 bases at J; junction bases unmatched: 5. CDR1 is KGHSH and CDR2 is LQKENI in the germline V gene.

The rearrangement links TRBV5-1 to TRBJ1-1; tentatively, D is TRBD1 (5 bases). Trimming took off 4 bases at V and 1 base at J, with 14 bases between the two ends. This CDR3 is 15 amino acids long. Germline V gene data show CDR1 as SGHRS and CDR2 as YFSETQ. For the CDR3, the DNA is TGCGCCAGCAGCACCTTGGGACTTCCGAACACTGAAGCTTTCTTT. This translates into CASSTLGLPNTEAFF.

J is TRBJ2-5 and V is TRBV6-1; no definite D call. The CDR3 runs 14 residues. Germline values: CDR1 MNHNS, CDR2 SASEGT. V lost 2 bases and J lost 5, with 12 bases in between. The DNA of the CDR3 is TGTGCCAGCAGTGAACTCGACCGGCGGGAGACCCAGTACTTC. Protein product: CASSELDRRETQYF.

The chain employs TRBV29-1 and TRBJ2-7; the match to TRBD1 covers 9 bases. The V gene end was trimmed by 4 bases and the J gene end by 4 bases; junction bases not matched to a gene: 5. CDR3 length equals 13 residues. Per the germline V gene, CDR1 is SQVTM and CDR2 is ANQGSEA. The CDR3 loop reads CSVAGQGVYEQYF. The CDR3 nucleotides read TGCAGCGTTGCGGGACAGGGTGTTTACGAGCAGTACTTC.

The CDR3 spells CASSLLPGQKDNSPLHF. The CDR3 region has the DNA TGTGCCAGCAGCCTCTTACCAGGACAGAAGGATAATTCACCCCTCCACTTT. The chain employs TRBV3-1 (or the pseudogene TRBV3-2) and TRBJ1-6, with D possibly being TRBD1 (6 bases). The CDR3 length is 17 residues. Germline V gene lookup returns CDR1 LGHDT and CDR2 YNNKEL (reference sequence). V gave up 4 bases and J gave up 5 bases, with 18 bases separating them.

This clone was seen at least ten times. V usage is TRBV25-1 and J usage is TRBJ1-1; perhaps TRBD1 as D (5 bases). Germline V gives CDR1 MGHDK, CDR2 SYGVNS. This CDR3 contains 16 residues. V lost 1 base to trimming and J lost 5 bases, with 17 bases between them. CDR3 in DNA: TGTGCCAGCAGTGAATTCGGTGGGGCTAGGTGGACTGAAGCTTTCTTT. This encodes CASSEFGGARWTEAFF.

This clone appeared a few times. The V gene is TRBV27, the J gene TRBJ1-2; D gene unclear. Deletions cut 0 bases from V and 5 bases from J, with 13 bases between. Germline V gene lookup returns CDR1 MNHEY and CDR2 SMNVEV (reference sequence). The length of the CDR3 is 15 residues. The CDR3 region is CASSLSALSLYGYTF. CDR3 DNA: TGTGCCAGCAGTTTATCGGCCCTTTCCCTTTATGGCTACACCTTC.

The CDR3 bases are TGTGCCAGCAGTTCGGGAAGGGGAGGTCAGCCCCAGCATTTT. It specifies CASSSGRGGQPQHF. The chain couples TRBV3-1 (or the pseudogene TRBV3-2) to TRBJ1-5; perhaps TRBD1 as D (5 bases). Germline V gene sequence: CDR1 LGHDT, CDR2 YNNKEL (reference sequence). The CDR3 is made up of 14 amino acids. V lost 6 bases and J 6 bases, leaving 15 bases between the germline ends.

Here the CDR3 reads CASRARGLRGADTQYF. CDR3 DNA: TGTGCCAGCCGGGCACGGGGACTCCGGGGCGCAGATACGCAGTATTTT. The chain couples TRBV11-2 to TRBJ2-3; D is possibly TRBD2 (6 bases). Germline V lookup: CDR1 SGHAT, CDR2 FQNNGV. There are 16 residues in the CDR3. Trimming took off 8 bases at V and 4 bases at J, with 22 bases between the two ends.

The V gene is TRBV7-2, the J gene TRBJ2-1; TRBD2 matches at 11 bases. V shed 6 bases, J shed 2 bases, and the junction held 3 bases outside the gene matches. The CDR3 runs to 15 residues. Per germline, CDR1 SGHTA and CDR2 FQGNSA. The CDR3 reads CASRLTSGAYNEQFF. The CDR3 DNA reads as TGTGCCAGCAGGTTGACTAGCGGGGCCTACAATGAGCAGTTCTTC.

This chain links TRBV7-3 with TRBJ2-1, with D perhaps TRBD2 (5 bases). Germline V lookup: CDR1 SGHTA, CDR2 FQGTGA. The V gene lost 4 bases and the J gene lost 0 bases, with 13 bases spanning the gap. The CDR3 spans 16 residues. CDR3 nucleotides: TGTGCCAGCAGCTCGACGGGCGGGCCCTCCTACAATGAGCAGTTCTTC. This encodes CASSSTGGPSYNEQFF.

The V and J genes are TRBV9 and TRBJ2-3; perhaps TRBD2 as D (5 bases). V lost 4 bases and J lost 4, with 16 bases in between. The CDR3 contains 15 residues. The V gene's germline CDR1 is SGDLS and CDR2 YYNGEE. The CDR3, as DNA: TGTGCCAGCAGCCCTGCTCGGGGTATTTCAGATACGCAGTATTTT. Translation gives CASSPARGISDTQYF.

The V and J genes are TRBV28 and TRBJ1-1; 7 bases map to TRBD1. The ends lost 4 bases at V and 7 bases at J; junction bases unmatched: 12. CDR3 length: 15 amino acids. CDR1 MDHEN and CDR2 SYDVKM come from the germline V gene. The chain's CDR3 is CASSWRGQRGDEAFF. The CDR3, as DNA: TGTGCCAGCAGTTGGCGGGGACAGCGAGGGGATGAAGCTTTCTTT.